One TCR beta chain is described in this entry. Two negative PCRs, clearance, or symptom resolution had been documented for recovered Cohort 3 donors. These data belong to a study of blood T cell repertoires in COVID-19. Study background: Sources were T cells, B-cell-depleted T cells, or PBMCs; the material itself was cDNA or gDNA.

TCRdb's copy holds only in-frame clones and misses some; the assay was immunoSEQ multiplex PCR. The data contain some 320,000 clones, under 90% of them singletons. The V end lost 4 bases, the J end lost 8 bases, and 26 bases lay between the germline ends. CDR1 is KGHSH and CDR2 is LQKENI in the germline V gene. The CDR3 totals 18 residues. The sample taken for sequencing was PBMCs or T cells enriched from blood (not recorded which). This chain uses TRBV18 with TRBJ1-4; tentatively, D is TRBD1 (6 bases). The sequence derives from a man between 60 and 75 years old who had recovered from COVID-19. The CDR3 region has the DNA TGTGCCAGCTCACGTCTTTACCCCGTCGGGGGGGCGCAAGAAAAACTGTTTTTT. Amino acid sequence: CASSRLYPVGGAQEKLFF.